The 2 T cell receptor beta chains below all came from one sample that was sequenced in a study of shared clonotypes between healthy human individuals. This table comes from immunoSEQ multiplex PCR, and its TCRdb copy is limited to in-frame clones, with some not included. The sample shows hundreds of thousands of clones, about 95% of them seen only once. Naive CD8 cells were CD45RO-negative, positively selected for CCR7, excluding terminally differentiated effector memory CD45RA+ cells. Source material: naive CD8+ T cells sorted from blood. These receptors came from a woman aged 25 to 45 in good health.

The chain links TRBV6-5 to TRBJ1-5; D is possibly TRBD1 (5 bases). Trimming took off 6 bases at V and 7 bases at J, with 16 bases between the two ends. The germline V gene has CDR1 MNHEY and CDR2 SVGAGI. This CDR3 is built from 14 residues. This chain's CDR3 is CASSLTVNGQPQHF. In DNA form, the CDR3 reads TGTGCCAGCAGCCTGACAGTTAACGGACAGCCCCAGCATTTT.

This chain uses TRBV25-1 with TRBJ2-2; TRBD1 matches at 8 bases. Trimming at V came to 7 bases and at J to 1 base, leaving 2 bases not matched to a gene. Germline V gives CDR1 MGHDK, CDR2 SYGVNS. This CDR3 has 14 residues. The CDR3 region is CASTGQGNTGELFF. The CDR3 coding sequence is TGTGCCAGCACCGGACAGGGGAACACCGGGGAGCTGTTTTTT.